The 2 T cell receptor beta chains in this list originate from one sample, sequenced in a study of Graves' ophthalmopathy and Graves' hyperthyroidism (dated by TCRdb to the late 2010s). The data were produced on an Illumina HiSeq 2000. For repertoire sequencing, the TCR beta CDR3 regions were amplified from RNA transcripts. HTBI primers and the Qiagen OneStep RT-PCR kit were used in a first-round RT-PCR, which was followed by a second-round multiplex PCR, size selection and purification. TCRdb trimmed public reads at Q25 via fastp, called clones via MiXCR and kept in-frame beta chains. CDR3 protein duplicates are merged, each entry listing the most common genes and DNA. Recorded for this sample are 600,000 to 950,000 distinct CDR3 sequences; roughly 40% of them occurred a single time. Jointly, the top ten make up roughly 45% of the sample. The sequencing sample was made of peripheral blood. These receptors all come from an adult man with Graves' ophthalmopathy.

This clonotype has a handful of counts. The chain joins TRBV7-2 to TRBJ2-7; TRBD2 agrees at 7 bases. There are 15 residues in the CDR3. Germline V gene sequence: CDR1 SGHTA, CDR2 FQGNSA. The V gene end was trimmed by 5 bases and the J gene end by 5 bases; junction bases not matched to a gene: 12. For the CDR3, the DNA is TGTGCCAGCAGCAGCGGGACCAAAAGCAGGAACGAGCAGTACTTC. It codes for CASSSGTKSRNEQYF.

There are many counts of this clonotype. CDR3 sequence: CSARALVNANQPQHF. The DNA for the CDR3 is TGCAGTGCTAGAGCTTTAGTAAACGCCAATCAGCCCCAGCATTTT. The rearrangement joins TRBV20-1 to TRBJ1-5; D gene ambiguous. V lost 1 base, J lost 3 bases, and 13 bases lay in between. The CDR3 consists of 15 residues. Germline lookup yields CDR1 DFQATT and CDR2 SNEGSKA (reference sequence).